This section outlines one TCR beta chain sequence together with its context. A read error may account for a junction end that differs from germline. The entry originates in a study of blood T cell repertoires in COVID-19. Study summary: The United States, Italy and Spain were the sources of the acute and convalescent COVID-19 samples.

The table came from immunoSEQ multiplex PCR; TCRdb's copy has only in-frame clones and leaves some out. The data hold around 160,000 clones, with around 90% observed a single time. Input material: peripheral blood. The receptor comes from a man in his 60s with acute or convalescent COVID-19.

The CDR3 coding sequence is TGTGCTAGCAGCCCACGTCTAGCGGGGGGAGAGACCCAGTACTTC. It encodes CASSPRLAGGETQYF. V usage is TRBV7-7 and J usage is TRBJ2-5; 11 bases map to TRBD2. This CDR3 is 15 amino acids long. Germline-derived CDR1 and CDR2 are SSHAT and FNYEAQ (reference sequence).